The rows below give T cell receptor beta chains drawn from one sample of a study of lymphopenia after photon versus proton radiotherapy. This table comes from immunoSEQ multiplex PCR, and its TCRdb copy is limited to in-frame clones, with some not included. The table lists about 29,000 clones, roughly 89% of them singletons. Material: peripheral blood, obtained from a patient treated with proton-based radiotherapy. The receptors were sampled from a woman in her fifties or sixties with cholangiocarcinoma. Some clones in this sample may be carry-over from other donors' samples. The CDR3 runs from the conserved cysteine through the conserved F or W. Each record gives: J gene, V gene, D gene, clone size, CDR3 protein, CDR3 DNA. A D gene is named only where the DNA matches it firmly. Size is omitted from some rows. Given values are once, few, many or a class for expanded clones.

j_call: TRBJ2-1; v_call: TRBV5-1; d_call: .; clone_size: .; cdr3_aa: CASTLDPSLQRFF; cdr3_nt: TGCGCCAGCACCCTCGATCCTAGCCTTCAACGTTTCTTC
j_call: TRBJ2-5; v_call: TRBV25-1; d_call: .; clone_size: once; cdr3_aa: CASSESLPTGETQYF; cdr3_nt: TGTGCCAGCAGTGAATCCCTGCCCACCGGAGAGACCCAGTACTTC
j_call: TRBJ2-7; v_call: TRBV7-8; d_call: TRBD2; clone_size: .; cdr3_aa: CASSLAGGISYEQYF; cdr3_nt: TGTGCCAGCAGCTTAGCGGGAGGGATATCCTACGAGCAGTACTTC
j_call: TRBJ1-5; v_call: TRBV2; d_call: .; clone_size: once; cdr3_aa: CASSHREFNSNQPQHF; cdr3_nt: TGTGCCAGCAGCCACAGGGAGTTTAATAGCAATCAGCCCCAGCATTTT
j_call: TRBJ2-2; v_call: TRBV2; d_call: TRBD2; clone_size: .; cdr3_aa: CASRETSGKGTGELFF; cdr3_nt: TGTGCCAGCAGGGAGACTAGCGGGAAGGGGACCGGGGAGCTGTTTTTT
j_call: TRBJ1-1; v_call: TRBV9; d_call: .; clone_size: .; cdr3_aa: CASSVGGTLNTEAFF; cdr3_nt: TGTGCCAGCAGCGTAGGTGGTACCTTGAACACTGAAGCTTTCTTT
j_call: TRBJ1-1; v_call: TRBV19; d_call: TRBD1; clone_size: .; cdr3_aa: CASSAGAGGNTEAFF; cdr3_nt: TGTGCCAGTAGTGCGGGGGCAGGGGGGAACACTGAAGCTTTCTTT
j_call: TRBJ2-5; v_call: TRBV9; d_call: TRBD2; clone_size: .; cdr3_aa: CASSVGGLAGGPYGETQYF; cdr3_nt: TGTGCCAGCAGCGTAGGGGGACTAGCGGGAGGGCCGTATGGTGAGACCCAGTACTTC
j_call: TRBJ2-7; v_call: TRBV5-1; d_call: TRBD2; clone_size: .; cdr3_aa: CASSAGTSGTYEQYF; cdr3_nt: TGCGCCAGCAGCGCGGGGACTAGCGGGACTTACGAGCAGTACTTC
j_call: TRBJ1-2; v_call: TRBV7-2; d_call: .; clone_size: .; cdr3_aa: CASSPPSRRFQGYTF; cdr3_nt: TGTGCCAGCAGCCCGCCTTCTCGGAGGTTTCAAGGCTACACCTTC
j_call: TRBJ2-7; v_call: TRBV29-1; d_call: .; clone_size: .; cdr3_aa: CSVEGTGNYEQYF; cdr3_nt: TGCAGCGTTGAAGGTACAGGGAACTACGAGCAGTACTTC
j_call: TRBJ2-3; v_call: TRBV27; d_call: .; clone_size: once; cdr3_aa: CASQRGALLADTQYF; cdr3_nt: TGTGCCAGCCAGCGTGGGGCCCTCCTTGCAGATACGCAGTATTTT
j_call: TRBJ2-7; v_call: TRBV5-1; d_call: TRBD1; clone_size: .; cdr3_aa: CASSTGDREYEQYF; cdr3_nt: TGCGCCAGCAGCACTGGGGACAGGGAATACGAGCAGTACTTC
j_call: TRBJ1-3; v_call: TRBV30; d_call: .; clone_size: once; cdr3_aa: CAWSYRFSGNTIYF; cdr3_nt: TGTGCCTGGAGTTACAGGTTCTCTGGAAACACCATATATTTT
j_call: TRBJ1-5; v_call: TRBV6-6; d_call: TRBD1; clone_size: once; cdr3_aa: CASSYYDRGQEQPQHF; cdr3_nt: TGTGCCAGCAGTTACTATGACAGGGGGCAGGAGCAGCCCCAGCATTTT
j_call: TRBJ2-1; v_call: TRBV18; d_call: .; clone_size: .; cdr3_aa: CASSPLRADYNEQFF; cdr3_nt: TGTGCCAGCTCACCATTGCGGGCAGACTACAATGAGCAGTTCTTC
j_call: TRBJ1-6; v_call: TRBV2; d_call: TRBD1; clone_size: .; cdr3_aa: CASGSDRIDSPLHF; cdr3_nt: TGTGCCAGCGGATCGGACAGGATAGATTCACCCCTCCACTTT
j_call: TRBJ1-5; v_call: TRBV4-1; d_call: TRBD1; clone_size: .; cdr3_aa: CASSQDRTGVYSNQPQHF; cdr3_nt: TGCGCCAGCAGCCAAGATCGCACAGGGGTTTATAGCAATCAGCCCCAGCATTTT
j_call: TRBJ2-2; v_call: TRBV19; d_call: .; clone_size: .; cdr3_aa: CASSGRYTGELFF; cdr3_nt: TGTGCCAGTAGCGGCCGCTACACCGGGGAGCTGTTTTTT
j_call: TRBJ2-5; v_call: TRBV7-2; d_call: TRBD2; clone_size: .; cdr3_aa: CASSSRTSGSMGAQYF; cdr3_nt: TGTGCCAGCAGCTCCCGGACTAGCGGGAGTATGGGTGCCCAGTACTTC
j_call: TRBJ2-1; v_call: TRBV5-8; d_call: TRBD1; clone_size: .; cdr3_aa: CASSLTGTGVNEQFF; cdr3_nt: TGTGCCAGCAGCTTGACCGGGACAGGGGTCAATGAGCAGTTCTTC
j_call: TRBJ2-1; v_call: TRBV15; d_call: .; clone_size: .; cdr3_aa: CATSRDSGGFYNEQFF; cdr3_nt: TGTGCCACCAGCAGAGATAGCGGAGGTTTTTACAATGAGCAGTTCTTC
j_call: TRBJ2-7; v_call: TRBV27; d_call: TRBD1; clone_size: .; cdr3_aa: CASRRQGSSYEQYF; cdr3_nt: TGTGCCAGCAGACGACAGGGGAGCTCCTACGAGCAGTACTTC
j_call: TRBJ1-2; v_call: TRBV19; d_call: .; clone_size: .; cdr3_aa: CASKPTTDNYGYTF; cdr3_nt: TGTGCCAGTAAGCCGACAACGGACAACTATGGCTACACCTTC
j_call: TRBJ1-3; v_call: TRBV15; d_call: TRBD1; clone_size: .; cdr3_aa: CATSPQGTAGNTIYF; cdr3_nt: TGTGCCACCAGCCCGCAGGGGACAGCTGGAAACACCATATATTTT
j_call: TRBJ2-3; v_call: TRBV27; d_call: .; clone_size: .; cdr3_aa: CASSLWAALKDTQYF; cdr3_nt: TGTGCCAGCAGTTTATGGGCGGCCCTCAAGGATACGCAGTATTTT
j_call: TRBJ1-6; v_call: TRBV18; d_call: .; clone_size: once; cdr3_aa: CASSLEGWSYNSPLHF; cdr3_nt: TGTGCCAGCTCACTGGAGGGGTGGTCCTATAATTCACCCCTCCACTTT
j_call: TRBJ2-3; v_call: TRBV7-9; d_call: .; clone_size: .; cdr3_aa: CASTLTDTQYF; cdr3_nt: TGTGCCAGCACTTTAACAGATACGCAGTATTTT
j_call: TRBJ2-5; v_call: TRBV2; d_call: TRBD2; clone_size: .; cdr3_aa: CASSPLAGVQETQYF; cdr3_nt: TGTGCCAGCAGCCCACTAGCGGGGGTTCAAGAGACCCAGTACTTC
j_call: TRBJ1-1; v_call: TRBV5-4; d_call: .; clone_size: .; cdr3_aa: CASSLLRAGDMNTEAFF; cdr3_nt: TGTGCCAGCAGCTTGTTGAGGGCGGGGGACATGAACACTGAAGCTTTCTTT
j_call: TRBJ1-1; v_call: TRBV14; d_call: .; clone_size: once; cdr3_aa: CASSRSPDVTEAFF; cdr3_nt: TGTGCCAGCAGCCGTTCACCTGATGTCACTGAAGCTTTCTTT
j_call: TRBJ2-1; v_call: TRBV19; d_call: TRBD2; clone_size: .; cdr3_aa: CASSIGRAYNEQFF; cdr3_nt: TGTGCCAGTAGTATCGGGAGGGCCTACAATGAGCAGTTCTTC
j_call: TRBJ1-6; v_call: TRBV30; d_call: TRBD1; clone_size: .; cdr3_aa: CAWQGQGNSPLHF; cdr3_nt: TGTGCCTGGCAGGGACAGGGCAATTCACCCCTCCACTTT
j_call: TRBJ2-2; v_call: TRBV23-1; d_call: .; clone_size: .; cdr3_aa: CASSPETGDPNTGELFF; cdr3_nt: TGCGCCAGCAGTCCAGAGACGGGGGACCCTAACACCGGGGAGCTGTTTTTT
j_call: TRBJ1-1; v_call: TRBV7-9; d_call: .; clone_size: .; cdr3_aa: CASTSQGGGTEAFF; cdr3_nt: TGTGCCAGCACCTCACAGGGAGGCGGCACTGAAGCTTTCTTT
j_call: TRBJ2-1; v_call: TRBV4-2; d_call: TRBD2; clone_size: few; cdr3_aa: CASSQELADNEQFF; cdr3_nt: TGTGCCAGCAGCCAAGAACTAGCGGACAATGAGCAGTTCTTC
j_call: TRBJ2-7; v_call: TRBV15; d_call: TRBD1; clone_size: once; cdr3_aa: CATSSFDRGLNEQYF; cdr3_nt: TGTGCCACCAGCAGTTTCGACAGGGGGTTAAACGAGCAGTACTTC
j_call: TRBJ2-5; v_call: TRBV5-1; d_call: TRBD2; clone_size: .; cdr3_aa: CASSLVLAGFETQYF; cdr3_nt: TGCGCCAGCAGCTTGGTCCTAGCGGGGTTTGAGACCCAGTACTTC
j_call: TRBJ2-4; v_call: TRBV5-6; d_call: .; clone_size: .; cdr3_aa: CASSFGRSGAKNIQYF; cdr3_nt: TGTGCCAGCAGCTTCGGCAGGTCGGGGGCCAAAAACATTCAGTACTTC
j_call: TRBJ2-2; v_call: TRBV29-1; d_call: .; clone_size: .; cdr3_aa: CSVGRGINTGELFF; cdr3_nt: TGCAGCGTTGGGCGGGGAATTAACACCGGGGAGCTGTTTTTT
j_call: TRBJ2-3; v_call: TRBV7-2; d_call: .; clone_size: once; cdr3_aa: CASSLARSTDTQYF; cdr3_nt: TGTGCCAGCAGCTTAGCTAGAAGCACAGATACGCAGTATTTT
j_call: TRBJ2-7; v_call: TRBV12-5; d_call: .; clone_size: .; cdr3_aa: CASDNPGRRHEQYF; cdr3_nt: TGTGCTAGTGATAACCCGGGACGTCGCCACGAGCAGTACTTC
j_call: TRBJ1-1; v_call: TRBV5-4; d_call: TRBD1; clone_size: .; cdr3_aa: CASSLPGTANTEAFF; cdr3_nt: TGTGCCAGCAGCTTACCCGGGACAGCGAACACTGAAGCTTTCTTT
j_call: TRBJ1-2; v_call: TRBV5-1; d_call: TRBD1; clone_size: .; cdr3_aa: CASSQFFFRDRGSNYGYTF; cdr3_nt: TGCGCCAGCAGCCAATTTTTCTTTCGGGACAGGGGATCGAACTATGGCTACACCTTC
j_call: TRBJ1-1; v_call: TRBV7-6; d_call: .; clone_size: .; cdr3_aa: CASSPQIAGNTEAFF; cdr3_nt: TGTGCCAGCAGCCCGCAGATCGCCGGGAACACTGAAGCTTTCTTT
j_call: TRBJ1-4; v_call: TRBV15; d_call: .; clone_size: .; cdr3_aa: CATSRRTATNEKLFF; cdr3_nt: TGTGCCACCAGCAGGAGGACTGCAACTAATGAAAAACTGTTTTTT
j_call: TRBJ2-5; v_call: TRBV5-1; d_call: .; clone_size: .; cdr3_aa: CASSSTTRETQYF; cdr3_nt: TGCGCCAGCAGCTCCACCACAAGAGAGACCCAGTACTTC
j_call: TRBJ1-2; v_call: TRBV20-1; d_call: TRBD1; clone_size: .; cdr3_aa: CSANRGYGYTF; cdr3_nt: TGCAGTGCTAACAGGGGGTATGGCTACACCTTC
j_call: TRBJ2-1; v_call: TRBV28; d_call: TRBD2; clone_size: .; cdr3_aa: CASSLPRAGGGNEQFF; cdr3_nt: TGTGCCAGCAGTCTTCCTCGAGCGGGAGGTGGCAATGAGCAGTTCTTC
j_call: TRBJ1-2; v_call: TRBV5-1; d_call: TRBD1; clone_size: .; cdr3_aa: CASSLVMGQGNGYTF; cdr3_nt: TGCGCCAGCAGCTTGGTTATGGGACAGGGGAATGGCTACACCTTC
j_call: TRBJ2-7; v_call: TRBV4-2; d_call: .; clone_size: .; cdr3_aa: CASSQVEDSYEQYF; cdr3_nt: TGTGCCAGCAGCCAAGTGGAGGACTCCTACGAGCAGTACTTC